The T cell receptor beta chain described here comes from a study of blood T cell repertoires in COVID-19 (dated by TCRdb to the early 2020s). Broadly, across the study: Samples from collaborators originated in the United States, Italy and Spain and spanned both the acute and convalescent phases of COVID-19. The prospective study material was composed of cDNA or gDNA derived from T cells, B-cell-depleted T cells, or PBMCs. Where available, HLA class I and class II types were obtained from metadata supplied by the sample provider rather than from assay-based typing. The sample metadata nearly always contained a de-identified subject ID, COVID-19 status, age in years and sex. The repertoires were released in a freely available public database intended as a resource for research on the immune response to SARS-CoV-2. Samples came from the ongoing ImmuneRACE study (first 160 participants) plus 1,254 subjects from 6 global collaborators. Deeply sampled blood TCRbeta repertoires from subjects exposed to, actively infected with, or recovered from COVID-19 were included in the dataset.

A remark on this clone: Its antigen has not been determined. No base-level quality is on record; no much larger clone is a single base apart.

General conclusions and limits of the study: Clinical and demographic metadata were provided uncurated, with the amount varying by source and participant.

For CDR1 and CDR2, the germline V gene lists MNHEY and SVGAGI. Trimming accounts for 5 bases at V and 7 bases at J, while the number of junction bases matched to no gene is 13. Reading from cysteine to phenylalanine, the CDR3 counts 15 amino acids. Only the CDR3 DNA stays, 45 bases, in frame from base 1. TCRbeta CDR3 regions were amplified from genomic DNA using the immunoSEQ Assay, a bias-controlled multiplex PCR. Per the original workflow: The number of nucleated cells in each sample was estimated from the amplification of reference gene primers within the assay. To quantify the absolute abundance of each unique TCRbeta CDR3 rearrangement, sequence reads were collapsed and filtered. For each sample, productive Simpson clonality was calculated as the square root of Simpson's diversity index across productive rearrangements. TCRdb provides this immuneACCESS table in a form limited to in-frame rearrangements. Some clones are lacking; in checked studies, under half of them reflect an unresolved V gene, and why the rest are absent is not known. V and J calls and clone size are those listed in that table; D and trimming were worked out from the DNA. In all, the sample holds 200,000 to 250,000 clones, and around 83% of those were seen once. The ten biggest clones cover less than 3.5% of the sample.

Each collaborating institution followed its own protocols to collect whole blood in K2EDTA tubes. For TCRbeta analysis, collaborator samples were shipped as frozen whole blood, as isolated PBMCs, or as DNA extracted from either sample type. This clonotype originated in a man in his forties or fifties with active or convalescent COVID-19. Sequenced: peripheral blood. Rearrangement joined TRBV6-5 to TRBJ1-2, with 7 bases in between that match TRBD1. The CDR3 is CASSLTPGTVRGYTF. The DNA sequence reads TGTGCCAGCAGTCTCACCCCCGGGACAGTGCGTGGCTACACCTTC.